This T cell receptor beta chain was profiled in a study of T cells in Graves' hyperthyroidism and ophthalmopathy. Study-level results: Blood also contained most expanded thyroid clonotypes above 0.001. Ophthalmopathy could be told apart from stable hyperthyroidism with a 13 V-J model.

Germline V lookup: CDR1 SGHVS, CDR2 FQNEAQ. V was cut by 2 bases and J by 0 bases, with 11 bases left in between. The CDR3 is 16 residues long. Amplification yielded TCR beta CDR3 regions, with RNA transcripts as the source. First-round RT-PCR targeting the TCR CDR3 was performed with the HTBI primer set. A single record per CDR3 protein comes from TCRdb applying MiXCR to the multiplex PCR reads. Among 700,000 or so distinct CDR3 sequences, approximately 15% were seen once, and the ten largest hold roughly an eighth. This clonotype was observed a single time. What it binds is not known. The PBMCs had their origin in around 10 ml of fresh peripheral blood.

The TCR was taken from a woman in her forties or fifties with Graves' ophthalmopathy. The J gene is TRBJ1-5, the V gene TRBV7-8; D is unclear. Sequencing was performed on blood. Here the CDR3 reads CASSLLEAYSNQPQHF. As DNA, the CDR3 is TGTGCCAGCAGCTTATTGGAGGCCTATAGCAATCAGCCCCAGCATTTT. Complete variable domain (other parts from reference TRBV7-8 and TRBJ1-5): GAGVSQSPRYKVAKRGQDVALRCDPISGHVSLFWYQQALGQGPEFLTYFQNEAQLDKSGLPSDRFFAERPEGSVSTLKIQRTQQEDSAVYLCASSLLEAYSNQPQHFGDGTRLSIL.